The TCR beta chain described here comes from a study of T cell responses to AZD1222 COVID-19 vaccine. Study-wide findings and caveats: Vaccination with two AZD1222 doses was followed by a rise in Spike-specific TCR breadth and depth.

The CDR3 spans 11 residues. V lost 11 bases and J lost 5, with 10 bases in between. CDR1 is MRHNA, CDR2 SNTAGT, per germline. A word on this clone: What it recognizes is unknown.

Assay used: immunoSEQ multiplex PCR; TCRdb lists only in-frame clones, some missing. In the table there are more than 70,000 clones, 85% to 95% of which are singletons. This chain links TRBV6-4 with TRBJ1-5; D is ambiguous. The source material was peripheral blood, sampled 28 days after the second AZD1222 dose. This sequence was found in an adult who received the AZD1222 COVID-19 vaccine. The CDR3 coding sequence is TGTGCCCCGGAAGGTGATCAGCCCCAGCATTTT. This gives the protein CAPEGDQPQHF.